This TCR beta chain was profiled in a study of control samples from healthy donors and cancer patients. This CDR3 contains 14 residues. Germline V CDR1 and CDR2: SGHDN, FVKESK. V was shortened by 4 bases and J by 4 bases, with 14 bases between the two germline ends. Measured with immunoSEQ multiplex PCR; TCRdb has only the in-frame clones, and not every one. This table holds about 130,000 clones, approximately 92% found once. This sequence joins TRBV14 and TRBJ2-7, with a weak D call TRBD2 (5 bases). The specimen sequenced was PBMCs. This clonotype originated in a man older than 75 with head and neck cancer. For the CDR3, the DNA is TGTGCCAGCAGCCGGGTGGTAGGGAGATACGAGCAGTACTTC. This codes for CASSRVVGRYEQYF.